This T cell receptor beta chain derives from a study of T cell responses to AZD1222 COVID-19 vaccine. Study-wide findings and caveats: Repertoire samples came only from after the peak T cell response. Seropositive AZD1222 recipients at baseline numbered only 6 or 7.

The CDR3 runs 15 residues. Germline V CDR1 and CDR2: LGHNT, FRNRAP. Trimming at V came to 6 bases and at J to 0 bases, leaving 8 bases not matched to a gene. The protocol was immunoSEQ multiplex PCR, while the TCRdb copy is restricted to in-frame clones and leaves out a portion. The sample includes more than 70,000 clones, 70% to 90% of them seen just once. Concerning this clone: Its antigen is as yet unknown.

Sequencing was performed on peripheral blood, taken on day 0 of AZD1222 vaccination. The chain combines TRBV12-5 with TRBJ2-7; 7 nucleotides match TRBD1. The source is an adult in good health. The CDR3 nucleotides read TGTGCTAGTGGCCCGGGACAGCGAAACTCCTACGAGCAGTACTTC. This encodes CASGPGQRNSYEQYF. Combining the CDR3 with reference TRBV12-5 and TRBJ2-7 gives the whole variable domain DARVTQTPRHKVTEMGQEVTMRCQPILGHNTVFWYRQTMMQGLELLAYFRNRAPLDDSGMPKDRFSAEMPDATLATLKIQPSEPRDSAVYFCASGPGQRNSYEQYFGPGTRLTVT.